This T cell receptor beta chain was sequenced in a study of PD-1 blockade in classical Hodgkin lymphoma. Time point defined: cycle 4 day 1 (C4D1), after 5 to 7 weeks of nivolumab. All patients relapsed after autologous stem cell transplantation, and brentuximab vedotin exposure varied. Negative magnetic selection isolated CD4+ T cells from thawed PBMCs. V shed 0 bases and J shed 4 bases, with 15 bases lying between them. CDR3 length equals 17 residues. The germline CDR1 and CDR2 sequences are MNHNS and SASEGT. Produced via immunoSEQ multiplex PCR; TCRdb's table is partial and in-frame only. The table records tens of thousands of clones, 80% to 90% of them present only once.

Source: CD4+ T cells from blood, taken before the fourth cycle of nivolumab. The receptor comes from a human donor with classical Hodgkin lymphoma. This rearrangement joins TRBV6-1 to TRBJ2-2; D gene uncertain. The CDR3: CASSEAGWGGGTGELFF. Written as DNA, the CDR3 is TGTGCCAGCAGTGAAGCCGGGTGGGGTGGTGGCACCGGGGAGCTGTTTTTT.